This TCR beta chain was identified during a study of regulatory T cells in long-lasting Graves disease. Germline lookup yields CDR1 SGHRS and CDR2 YFSETQ. The CDR3 covers 16 residues. Points on this clonotype: A junction end diverges from the germline sequence, so it may reflect a read error.

Time point in this sample: persistent/refractory GD, antithyroid drugs over 5 years with positive TRAb. TCR sequences were obtained from RNA taken from PBMCs. Through Arm-PCR of CDR3 regions and iRepertoire HTBI primers, TCR beta libraries were built. TCRdb ran MiXCR on the multiplex PCR reads and lists one entry per CDR3 protein. The sample records 400,000 or so distinct CDR3 sequences, 20% being singletons. Source: peripheral blood mononuclear cells (PBMCs), taken when the disease was refractory, from a patient treated with antithyroid drugs. The V call is TRBV5-1, the J call TRBJ1-1, with 7 nucleotides matching TRBD1. This clonotype was sampled from a female donor with Graves disease. The CDR3 DNA reads as TGCGCCAGCAGCTTGGAGGACTTGACAGGGAACGCTGAAGCTTTCTTT. Its protein is CASSLEDLTGNAEAFF.